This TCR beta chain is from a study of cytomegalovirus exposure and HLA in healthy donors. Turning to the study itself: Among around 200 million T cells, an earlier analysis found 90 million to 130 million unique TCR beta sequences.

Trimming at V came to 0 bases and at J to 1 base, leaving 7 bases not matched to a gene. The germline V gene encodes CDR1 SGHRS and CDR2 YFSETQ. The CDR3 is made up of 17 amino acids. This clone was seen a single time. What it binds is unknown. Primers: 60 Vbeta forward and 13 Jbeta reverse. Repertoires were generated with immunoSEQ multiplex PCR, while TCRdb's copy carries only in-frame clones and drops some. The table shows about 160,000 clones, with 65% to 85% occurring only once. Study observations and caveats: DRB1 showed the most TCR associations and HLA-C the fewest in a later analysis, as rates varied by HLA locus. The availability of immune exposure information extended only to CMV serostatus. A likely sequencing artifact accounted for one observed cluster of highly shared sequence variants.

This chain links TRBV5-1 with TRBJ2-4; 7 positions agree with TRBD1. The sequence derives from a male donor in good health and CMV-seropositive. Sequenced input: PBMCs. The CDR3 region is CASSLDAQGMAKNIQYF. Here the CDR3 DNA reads TGCGCCAGCAGCTTGGATGCACAGGGGATGGCCAAAAACATTCAGTACTTC.